This TCR beta chain was sequenced for a study of T cell repertoires in cytomegalovirus infection (dated by TCRdb to about 2019). About the study as a whole: Donor HLA type was relevant to the analysis, because carriage of CMV infection together with the matching HLA type was indicated by public TCR beta signatures.

This clonotype was found a few times. There is no known antigen for this receptor. At one end the junction does not follow the germline gene, possibly because of a read error. From the germline V gene (reference sequence), CDR1 is SSHAT and CDR2 is FNYEAQ. The CDR3, cysteine through phenylalanine, is 15 amino acids long. Only the CDR3 portion is preserved as DNA: 45 bases, with reading frame beginning at the first base. Study-level results and caveats: Cumulative frequency of public TCR beta family members discriminated carriers of CMV infection plus the relevant HLA type in this cohort and an independent approximately 350-donor cohort. The ex vivo response was dominated by HLA-C-restricted CMV-specific TCR beta clonotypes, which also provided the single most frequent clonotype in two of eight donors.

These reads were obtained on an Illumina HiSeq 1500. TCRdb's own reprocessing of the public reads used fastp at Q25 and MiXCR and kept productive beta chains. For every CDR3 protein sequence, its rows merge into one entry that carries the most common genes and DNA. Counted in this sample were around 740,000 distinct CDR3 sequences; 35% of them appeared once. The ten largest account for more than 2.5% of the sample. The source material was PBMCs. The origin of this receptor is a human donor in good health (CMV status not recorded). Some clones in this sample may be carry-over from other donors' samples. The V and J segments used are TRBV7-7 and TRBJ1-6, with no reliable assignment of the D segment. The bases read TGTGCTAGCAGCCGCCGGGATCAACCGGGATCACCCCTCCACTTT. This yields the protein CASSRRDQPGSPLHF.